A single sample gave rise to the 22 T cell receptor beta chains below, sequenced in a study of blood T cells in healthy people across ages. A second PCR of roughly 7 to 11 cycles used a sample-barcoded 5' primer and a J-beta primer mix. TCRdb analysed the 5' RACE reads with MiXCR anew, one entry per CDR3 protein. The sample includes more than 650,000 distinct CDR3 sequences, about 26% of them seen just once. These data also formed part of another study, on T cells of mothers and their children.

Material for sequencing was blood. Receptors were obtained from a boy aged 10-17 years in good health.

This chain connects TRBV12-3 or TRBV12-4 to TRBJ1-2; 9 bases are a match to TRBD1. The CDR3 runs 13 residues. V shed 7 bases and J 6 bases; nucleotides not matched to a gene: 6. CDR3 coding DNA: TGTGCCAGCACCCGACAGGGGGAGAATGGCTACACCTTC. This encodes CASTRQGENGYTF.

CDR3 nucleotides: TGTGCCAGCAGCTTAGCCCGACAGGGGGCGAAACCCCAGCATTTT. This sequence encodes CASSLARQGAKPQHF. The V and J genes are TRBV7-8 and TRBJ1-5; 10 bases map to TRBD1. Germline V lookup: CDR1 SGHVS, CDR2 FQNEAQ. Germline trimming cut 0 bases from V and 10 bases from J; bases unmatched to any gene: 6. CDR3 length equals 15 residues.

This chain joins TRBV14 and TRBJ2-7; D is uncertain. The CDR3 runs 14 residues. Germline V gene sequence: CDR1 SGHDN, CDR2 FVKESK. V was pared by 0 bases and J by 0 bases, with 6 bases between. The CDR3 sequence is CASSQDGVSYEQYF. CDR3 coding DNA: TGTGCCAGCAGCCAAGATGGCGTCTCCTACGAGCAGTACTTC.

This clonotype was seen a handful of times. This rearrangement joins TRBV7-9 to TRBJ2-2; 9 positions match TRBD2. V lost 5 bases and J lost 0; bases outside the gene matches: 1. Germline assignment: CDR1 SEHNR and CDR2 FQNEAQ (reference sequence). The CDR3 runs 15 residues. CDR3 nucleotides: TGTGCCAGCAGCCGACTAGCGGCGAACACCGGGGAGCTGTTTTTT. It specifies CASSRLAANTGELFF.

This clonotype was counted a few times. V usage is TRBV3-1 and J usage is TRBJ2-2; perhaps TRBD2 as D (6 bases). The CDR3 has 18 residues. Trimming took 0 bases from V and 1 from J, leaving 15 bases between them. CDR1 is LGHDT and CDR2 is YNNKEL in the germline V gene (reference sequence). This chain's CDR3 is CASSQEVNAGLNTGELFF. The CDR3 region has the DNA TGTGCCAGCAGCCAAGAAGTTAACGCGGGGCTGAACACCGGGGAGCTGTTTTTT. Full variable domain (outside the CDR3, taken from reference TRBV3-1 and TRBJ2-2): DTAVSQTPKYLVTQMGNDKSIKCEQNLGHDTMYWYKQDSKKFLKIMFSYNNKELIINETVPNRFSPKSPDKAHLNLHINSLELGDSAVYFCASSQEVNAGLNTGELFFGEGSRLTVL.

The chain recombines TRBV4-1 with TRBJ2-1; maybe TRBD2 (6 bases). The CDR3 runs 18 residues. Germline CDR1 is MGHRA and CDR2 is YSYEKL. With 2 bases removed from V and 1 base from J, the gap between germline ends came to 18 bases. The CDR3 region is CASSQREENLRSYNEQFF. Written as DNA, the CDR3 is TGCGCCAGCAGCCAAAGGGAGGAGAACTTGCGGTCCTACAATGAGCAGTTCTTC.

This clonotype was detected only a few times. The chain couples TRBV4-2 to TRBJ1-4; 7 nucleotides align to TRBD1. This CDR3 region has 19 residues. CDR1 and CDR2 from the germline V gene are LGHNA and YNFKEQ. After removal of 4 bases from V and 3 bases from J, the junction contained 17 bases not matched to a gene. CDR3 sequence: CASSPPVGQRYLANEKLFF. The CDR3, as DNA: TGTGCCAGCAGCCCGCCCGTGGGACAGCGCTATTTGGCTAATGAAAAACTGTTTTTT.

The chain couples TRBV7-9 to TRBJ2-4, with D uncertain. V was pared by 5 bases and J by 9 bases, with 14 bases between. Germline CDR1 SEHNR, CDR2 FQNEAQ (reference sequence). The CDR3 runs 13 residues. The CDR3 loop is CASSPINVPIQYF. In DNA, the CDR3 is TGTGCCAGCAGCCCGATCAACGTCCCCATTCAGTACTTC.

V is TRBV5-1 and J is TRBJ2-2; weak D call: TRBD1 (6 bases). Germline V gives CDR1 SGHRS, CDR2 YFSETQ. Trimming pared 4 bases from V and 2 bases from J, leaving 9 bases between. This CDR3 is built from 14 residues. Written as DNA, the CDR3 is TGCGCCAGCAGCGGGGACACAAACACCGGGGAGCTGTTTTTT. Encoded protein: CASSGDTNTGELFF.

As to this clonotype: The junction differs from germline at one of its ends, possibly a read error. CDR3 loop: CSVEDGLRNAQFF. CDR3 nucleotide sequence: TGCAGCGTTGAAGACGGACTACGGAATGCGCAGTTCTTC. The rearrangement uses TRBV29-1 and TRBJ2-5; possible D gene TRBD2, 6 bases. The end of the DNA aligns better with TRBJ2-1, so the J call may be wrong. The CDR3 length is 13 residues. Germline lookup yields CDR1 SQVTM and CDR2 ANQGSEA.

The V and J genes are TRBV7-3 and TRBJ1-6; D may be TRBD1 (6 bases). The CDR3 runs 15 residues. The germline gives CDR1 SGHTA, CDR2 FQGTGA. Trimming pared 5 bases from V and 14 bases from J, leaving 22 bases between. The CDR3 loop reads CASSRSGGEGNTLHF. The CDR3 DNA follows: TGTGCCAGCAGCCGAAGTGGGGGCGAGGGAAACACCCTCCACTTT.

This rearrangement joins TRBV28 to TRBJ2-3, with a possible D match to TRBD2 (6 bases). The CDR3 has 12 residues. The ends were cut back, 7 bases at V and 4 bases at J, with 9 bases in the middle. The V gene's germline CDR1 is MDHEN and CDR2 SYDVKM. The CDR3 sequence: CASKSSADTQYF. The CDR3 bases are TGTGCCAGCAAATCTAGCGCAGATACGCAGTATTTT.

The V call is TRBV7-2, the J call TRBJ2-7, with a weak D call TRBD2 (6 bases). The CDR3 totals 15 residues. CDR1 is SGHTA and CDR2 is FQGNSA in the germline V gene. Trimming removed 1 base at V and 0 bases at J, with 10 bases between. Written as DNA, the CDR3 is TGTGCCAGCAGCTTAGTCACTAGCCTCTCCTACGAGCAGTACTTC. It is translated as CASSLVTSLSYEQYF.

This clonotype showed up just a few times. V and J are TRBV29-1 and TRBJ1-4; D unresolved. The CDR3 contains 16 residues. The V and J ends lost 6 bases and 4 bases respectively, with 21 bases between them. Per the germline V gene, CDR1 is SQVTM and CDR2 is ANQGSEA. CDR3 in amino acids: CSVNTFEGSHNEKLFF. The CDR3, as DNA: TGCAGCGTCAACACTTTCGAGGGTTCCCATAATGAAAAACTGTTTTTT.

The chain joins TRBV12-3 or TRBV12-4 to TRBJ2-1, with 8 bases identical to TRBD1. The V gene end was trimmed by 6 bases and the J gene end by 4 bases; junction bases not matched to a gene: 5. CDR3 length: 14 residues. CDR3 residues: CASRAGTGYNEQFF. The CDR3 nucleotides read TGTGCCAGCAGGGCCGGGACAGGTTACAATGAGCAGTTCTTC.

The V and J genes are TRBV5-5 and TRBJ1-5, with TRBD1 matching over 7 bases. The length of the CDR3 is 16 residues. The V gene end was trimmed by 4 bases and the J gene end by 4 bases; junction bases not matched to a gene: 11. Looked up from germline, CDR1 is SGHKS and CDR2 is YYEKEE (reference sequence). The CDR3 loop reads CASSKTGTDLNQPQHF. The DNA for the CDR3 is TGTGCCAGCAGCAAAACTGGGACAGATCTTAATCAGCCCCAGCATTTT.

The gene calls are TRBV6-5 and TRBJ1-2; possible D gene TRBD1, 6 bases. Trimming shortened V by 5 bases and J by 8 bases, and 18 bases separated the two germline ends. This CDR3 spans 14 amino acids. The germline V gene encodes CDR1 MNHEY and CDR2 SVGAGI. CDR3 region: CASSRGRGGDGYTF. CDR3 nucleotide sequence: TGTGCCAGCAGTCGAGGTAGAGGGGGGGACGGCTACACCTTC.

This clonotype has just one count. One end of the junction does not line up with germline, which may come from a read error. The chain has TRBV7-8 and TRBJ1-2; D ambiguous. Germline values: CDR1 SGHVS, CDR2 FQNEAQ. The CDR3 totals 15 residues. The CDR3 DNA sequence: TGTGCCAGCAGCCTCGGGAGCCCCGCTAACTATGGCTGCACCTTC. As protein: CASSLGSPANYGCTF. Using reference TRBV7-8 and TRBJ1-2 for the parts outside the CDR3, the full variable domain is GAGVSQSPRYKVAKRGQDVALRCDPISGHVSLFWYQQALGQGPEFLTYFQNEAQLDKSGLPSDRFFAERPEGSVSTLKIQRTQQEDSAVYLCASSLGSPANYGCTFGSGTRLTVV.

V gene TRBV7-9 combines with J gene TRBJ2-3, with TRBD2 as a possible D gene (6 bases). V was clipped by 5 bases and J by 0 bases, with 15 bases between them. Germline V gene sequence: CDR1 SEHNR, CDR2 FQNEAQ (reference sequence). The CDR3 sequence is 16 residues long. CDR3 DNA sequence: TGTGCCAGCAGCCAGTCGGCGGGGCGTAGCACAGATACGCAGTATTTT. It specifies CASSQSAGRSTDTQYF.

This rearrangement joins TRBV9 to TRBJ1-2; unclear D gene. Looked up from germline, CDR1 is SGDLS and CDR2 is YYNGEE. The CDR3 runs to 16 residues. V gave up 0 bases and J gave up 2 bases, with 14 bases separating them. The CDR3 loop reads CASSVGSLGRNYGYTF. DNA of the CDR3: TGTGCCAGCAGCGTAGGGAGTCTGGGCAGGAACTATGGCTACACCTTC.

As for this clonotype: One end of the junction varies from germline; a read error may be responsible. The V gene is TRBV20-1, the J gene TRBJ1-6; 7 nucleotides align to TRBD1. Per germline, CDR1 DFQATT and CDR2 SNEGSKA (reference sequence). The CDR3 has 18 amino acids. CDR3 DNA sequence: TGCAGTGCTAGAGATGCCGGGACAGCCTCCTCCTATAATTCACCCCTCTACTTT. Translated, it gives CSARDAGTASSYNSPLYF.

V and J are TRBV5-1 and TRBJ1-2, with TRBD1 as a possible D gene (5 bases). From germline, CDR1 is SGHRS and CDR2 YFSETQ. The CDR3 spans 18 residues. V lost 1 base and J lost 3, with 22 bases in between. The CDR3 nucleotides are TGCGCCAGCAGCTTGCCCCGGGGGAGCTACCAACCTCACTATGGCTACACCTTC. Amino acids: CASSLPRGSYQPHYGYTF. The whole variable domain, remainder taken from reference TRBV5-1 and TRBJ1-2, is KAGVTQTPRYLIKTRGQQVTLSCSPISGHRSVSWYQQTPGQGLQFLFEYFSETQRNKGNFPGRFSGRQFSNSRSEMNVSTLELGDSALYLCASSLPRGSYQPHYGYTFGSGTRLTVV.